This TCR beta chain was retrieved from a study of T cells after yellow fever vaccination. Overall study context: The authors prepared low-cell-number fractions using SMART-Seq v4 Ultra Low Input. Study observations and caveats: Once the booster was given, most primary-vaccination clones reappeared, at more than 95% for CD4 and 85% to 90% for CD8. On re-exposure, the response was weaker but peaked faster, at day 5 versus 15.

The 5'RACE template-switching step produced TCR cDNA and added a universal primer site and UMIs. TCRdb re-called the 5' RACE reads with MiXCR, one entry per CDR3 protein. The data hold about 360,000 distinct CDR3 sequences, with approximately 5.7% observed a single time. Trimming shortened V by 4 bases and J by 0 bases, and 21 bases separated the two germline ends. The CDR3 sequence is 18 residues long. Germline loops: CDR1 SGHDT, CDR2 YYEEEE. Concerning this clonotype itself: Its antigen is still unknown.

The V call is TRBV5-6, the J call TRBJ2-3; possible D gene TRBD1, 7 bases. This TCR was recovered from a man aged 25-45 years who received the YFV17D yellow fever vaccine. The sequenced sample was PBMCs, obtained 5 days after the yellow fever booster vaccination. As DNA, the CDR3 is TGTGCCAGCAGCGCGGGGACAGCTGGGGGAACTAGCACAGATACGCAGTATTTT. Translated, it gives CASSAGTAGGTSTDTQYF.